These T cell receptor beta chains were read from a single sample in a study of CD8 T cells in ankylosing spondylitis. TCRdb re-derived calls from the 5' RACE reads in MiXCR, one entry per CDR3 protein. The table records approximately 540,000 distinct CDR3 sequences, 10% to 15% of them present only once. The source material was blood, either unsorted or a sorted T cell fraction (not recorded which). These receptors all come from a male donor with ankylosing spondylitis. CDR3s include the opening cysteine and the closing phenylalanine or tryptophan. The D gene is left open where the match is weak. Some rows mark clone size as missing; the rest say once, few, many or name a class of expanded clone.

CDR3 DNA	CDR3 protein	D gene	V gene	J gene	clone size
TGCGCCAGCAGCCAGTCGCGGGGGGACCTCAAAGCCCACAATGAGCAGTTCTTC	CASSQSRGDLKAHNEQFF	TRBD2	TRBV4-1	TRBJ2-1	few
TGTGCCAGCAGCCAAGCAGGGTTGGGCACTGAAGCTTTCTTT	CASSQAGLGTEAFF	-	TRBV3-1	TRBJ1-1	-
TGCAGCGTCGCCATGGGACAGGGGGCAACCATATATTTT	CSVAMGQGATIYF	TRBD1	TRBV29-1	TRBJ1-3	few
TGTGCCAGCAGCTCCCTCGGACAGGGTAATTCACCCCTCCACTTT	CASSSLGQGNSPLHF	TRBD1	TRBV11-3	TRBJ1-6	few
TGCGCCAGCAGCTTGTCGGCCGGGACAGCCAACTACTTCACCTTC	CASSLSAGTANYFTF	TRBD1	TRBV5-1	TRBJ1-2	many
TGTGCCAGCAGCCCCCAGGGGGCCGAGGATACGCAGTATTTT	CASSPQGAEDTQYF	TRBD1	TRBV7-2	TRBJ2-3	-
TGTGCCAGCAGTCACCCCGTGCCTAGCGGGACTGAGACCCAGTACTTC	CASSHPVPSGTETQYF	TRBD2	TRBV7-2	TRBJ2-5	-
TGTGCCAGCAGCTTAGACATCCAGGGGGCGAACACCGGGGAGCTGTTTTTT	CASSLDIQGANTGELFF	TRBD1	TRBV11-2	TRBJ2-2	-
TGCGCCAGCAGCTTGGATCTAGCGCGCTCCTACAATGAGCAGTTCTTC	CASSLDLARSYNEQFF	-	TRBV5-1	TRBJ2-1	-
TGCGCCAGCAGCCAAGAGTGGTTAGCGGGAGTCAATGAGCAGTTCTTC	CASSQEWLAGVNEQFF	TRBD2	TRBV4-1	TRBJ2-1	-
TGTGCCAGCTCACCGTCGGGACAGGGGGCGAATGAGCAGTTCTTC	CASSPSGQGANEQFF	TRBD1	TRBV18	TRBJ2-1	-
TGCGCCAGCAGTTCGAGTTTCACAGATACGCAGTATTTT	CASSSSFTDTQYF	-	TRBV5-1	TRBJ2-3	many
TGCAGTGCCGGCCCGACTAGCGGCGGGGGAGATACGCAGTATTTT	CSAGPTSGGGDTQYF	TRBD2	TRBV20-1	TRBJ2-3	few
TGTGCCAGCAGCCCCATTTCGGGGGGCGGTGAGCAGTTCTTC	CASSPISGGGEQFF	-	TRBV6-1	TRBJ2-1	few
TGTGCCACCAGTGACCGCCCGGGGGACCTTAAACAGCCCCAGCATTTT	CATSDRPGDLKQPQHF	-	TRBV24-1	TRBJ1-5	-
TGCAGCGTTGTCCCAGGGGCCACCGGGGAGCTGTTTTTT	CSVVPGATGELFF	-	TRBV29-1	TRBJ2-2	many
TGTGCCAGCAGTTTAGCGGGGGGAGGGGGCACTGAAGCTTTCTTT	CASSLAGGGGTEAFF	-	TRBV12-3/TRBV12-4	TRBJ1-1	many
TGTGCCAGCCCCCAGGGGACAGACGAAGAGACCCAGTACTTC	CASPQGTDEETQYF	-	TRBV21-1	TRBJ2-5	-
TGTGCCAGCAGCTTGAGGCAGGGACAGGGGGGCTATAGCAATCAGCCCCAGCATTTT	CASSLRQGQGGYSNQPQHF	TRBD1	TRBV7-8	TRBJ1-5	-
TGTGCCAGCAGTTTACGGGGCAGTAAAGCTTTCTTT	CASSLRGSKAFF	-	TRBV28	TRBJ1-1	-
TGTGCCAGCAGTTTAGTGCGACAGGGGGGATCCGGGGAGCTGTTTTTT	CASSLVRQGGSGELFF	TRBD1	TRBV28	TRBJ2-2	-
TGTGCCAGCAGTGAATATGGAAGAGATACGCAGTATTTT	CASSEYGRDTQYF	-	TRBV25-1	TRBJ2-3	many
TGCGCCAGCAGCTTGGCACGGGGACTAGCGGGAGATAGCGACAATGAGCAGTTCTTC	CASSLARGLAGDSDNEQFF	TRBD2	TRBV5-1	TRBJ2-1	-
TGTGCCAGCAGTCCCGGGACAGCCTCCTACAATGAGCAGTTCTTC	CASSPGTASYNEQFF	TRBD1	TRBV12-3/TRBV12-4	TRBJ2-1	many
TGCAGCGTACTCCGGGACAGGGGCAATGAGCAGTTCTTC	CSVLRDRGNEQFF	TRBD1	TRBV29-1	TRBJ2-1	few
TGTGCCAGCAGTTCATTTAATCCCCCTGAAGCTTTCTTT	CASSSFNPPEAFF	-	TRBV27	TRBJ1-1	few
TGTGCCAGCACCACAGGGCGGGGGAATGAGCAGTTCTTC	CASTTGRGNEQFF	-	TRBV12-3/TRBV12-4	TRBJ2-1	-
TGTGCCAGCAGAGAGGACAGGGGGAATGAAAAACTGTTTTTT	CASREDRGNEKLFF	TRBD1	TRBV2	TRBJ1-4	many
TGTGCCAGCAGTTTGCGAAGGGAGGGGTTTTCCTACGAGCAGTACTTC	CASSLRREGFSYEQYF	TRBD2	TRBV27	TRBJ2-7	few
TGTGCCAGCAGTCCCATCGGGAGGTACGAGCAGTACTTC	CASSPIGRYEQYF	TRBD2	TRBV27	TRBJ2-7	few
TGTGCCAGCAGTTTCCCCCCTCAAACAGATACGCAGTATTTT	CASSFPPQTDTQYF	-	TRBV12-3/TRBV12-4	TRBJ2-3	many
TGTGCCAGCAGCGCGGGACAGGGAGGCATTCAGTACTTC	CASSAGQGGIQYF	TRBD1	TRBV7-2	TRBJ2-4	few
TGTGCCAGCAGCCCTTCCCTGAAACGACAGGGTCCTGAAGCTTTCTTT	CASSPSLKRQGPEAFF	TRBD1	TRBV3-1	TRBJ1-1	few
TGTGCCAGCAGCTTCCCCCGAGTAGCGGGTTCCCTCAATGAGCAGTTCTTC	CASSFPRVAGSLNEQFF	TRBD2	TRBV7-9	TRBJ2-1	-
TGTGCCAGCAGTTCCCTTGAATTAGAGACCCAGTACTTC	CASSSLELETQYF	-	TRBV27	TRBJ2-5	few